This T cell receptor (beta chain) was sequenced in a study of control samples from healthy donors and cancer patients (dated by TCRdb to the early 2020s). The junction shows trimming of 5 bases on V and 3 bases on J, plus 16 bases between the germline ends. Counted from cysteine to phenylalanine, this CDR3 has 15 amino acids. The only DNA kept is the CDR3, 45 bases in frame from the first base. The germline V gene encodes CDR1 PRHDT and CDR2 FYEKMQ (reference sequence). The library was produced with the immunoSEQ multiplex PCR assay. What TCRdb holds here is the immuneACCESS table cut down to in-frame rearrangements. Part of the clones is not present; checked against another copy, under half of the missing clones reflect an unresolved V gene, and the others are unexplained. Counted in this sample were approximately 150,000 clones; almost 90% of them appeared once. The ten largest clones add up to about 1.7% of the sample.

With regard to this clone: It lacks a known antigen. No base quality values were provided; no much bigger clone lies one nucleotide off.

Sequencing was performed on blood. The source of this sequence is a man between 18 and 35 years old in good health. The chain is made from TRBV13 and TRBJ2-5, with a tentative D call of TRBD1 or TRBD2, each matching 6 bases. The bases read TGTGCCAGCAGCCTGGGGGGCCTGGGGAAAGAGACCCAGTACTTC. Translation gives CASSLGGLGKETQYF.